The rows below give T cell receptor beta chains drawn from one sample of a study of T cell repertoires in cytomegalovirus infection. TCRdb called the reads again in MiXCR, with one record for every CDR3 protein. Altogether about 130,000 distinct CDR3 sequences are present, about 24% being singletons, with the ten largest covering almost 35%. Antigen specificity for these receptors is unknown. Sequences were obtained from PBMCs, sequenced either directly or after in vitro stimulation (not recorded which). Receptors were obtained from a human donor in good health (CMV status not recorded). Some clones in this sample may be carry-over from other donors' samples. CDR3s include the opening cysteine and the closing phenylalanine or tryptophan. Fields, in order: V gene, clone size, J gene, D gene, CDR3 DNA, CDR3 protein. A D gene is named only where the DNA matches it firmly. Size values are once, few and many counts, or a class for expanded clones, and some rows have none.

TRBV12-3/TRBV12-4	NA	TRBJ2-2	TRBD2	TGTGCCAGCAGTGGGACTAGCGCCACCGGGGAGCTGTTTTTT	CASSGTSATGELFF
TRBV24-1	few	TRBJ1-1	TRBD1	TGTGCCACCAGGGGACAGGGCACTGAAGCTTTCTTT	CATRGQGTEAFF
TRBV30	NA	TRBJ2-3	TRBD2	TGTGCCTGGAGTGTAAGGGCTAGCGGGACCCCAACGCAGTATTTT	CAWSVRASGTPTQYF
TRBV5-6	many	TRBJ1-2	NA	TGTGCCAGCAGCTTGGCCGTCCGAGGAGGCGATGGCTACACCTTC	CASSLAVRGGDGYTF
TRBV28	NA	TRBJ2-7	TRBD1	TGTGCCAGCAGTACCCGGGACAGTTACTCCTACGAGCAGTACTTC	CASSTRDSYSYEQYF
TRBV5-6	NA	TRBJ2-5	TRBD2	TGTGCCAGCAGCCCTTATGGTGCGGGAGGGGCCCACTCGTGGGCGACCCAGTACTTC	CASSPYGAGGAHSWATQYF
TRBV7-9	many	TRBJ1-1	TRBD1	TGTGCCAGCGGACAGGTGAACACTGAAGCTTTCTTT	CASGQVNTEAFF
TRBV7-2	NA	TRBJ1-2	NA	TGTGCCAGCAGCCCAGCGGGGGGGCTTAGATATGGCTACACCTTC	CASSPAGGLRYGYTF
TRBV28	NA	TRBJ2-1	TRBD1	TGTGCCAGCAGTTCGGACAGGAATGAGCAGTTCTTC	CASSSDRNEQFF
TRBV7-9	many	TRBJ1-6	NA	TGTGCCAGCAGCCTACGGGACACTCGGAATTCACCCCTCCACTTT	CASSLRDTRNSPLHF
TRBV29-1	NA	TRBJ1-3	TRBD1	TGCAGCGCCTCCGGGACAGACTCTGGAAACACCATATATTTT	CSASGTDSGNTIYF
TRBV12-5	NA	TRBJ1-2	NA	TGTGCTAGTGGTTTGGGGTTTCATGGCTACACCTTC	CASGLGFHGYTF
TRBV7-2	NA	TRBJ2-1	TRBD2	TGTGCCAGCAGCTTAGCGGCTAGCGGGGGATACAATGAGCAGTTCTTC	CASSLAASGGYNEQFF
TRBV20-1	NA	TRBJ2-3	NA	TGCAGTGCAGCTTCAGGTTGGCGGCAAAGGGATACGCAGTATTTT	CSAASGWRQRDTQYF
TRBV19	few	TRBJ1-5	NA	TGTGCCAGTAGCACGGGACCGAACAATCAGCCCCAGCATTTT	CASSTGPNNQPQHF
TRBV12-3/TRBV12-4	few	TRBJ2-7	NA	TGTGCCAGCAGAAGGGATGGAAATTCCTACGAGCAGTACTTC	CASRRDGNSYEQYF
TRBV19	many	TRBJ1-2	TRBD1	TGTGCCAGTAGTACCGCGACAGGGACGGACTATGGCTACACCTTC	CASSTATGTDYGYTF
TRBV4-1	few	TRBJ2-7	NA	TGCGCCAGCAGCCAAGGCACCGGGCAGGGTGTCTACGAGCAGTACTTC	CASSQGTGQGVYEQYF
TRBV12-3/TRBV12-4	NA	TRBJ1-1	NA	TGTGCCAGCAGTTGGGGGGGAATGAGGACTGAAGCTTTCTTT	CASSWGGMRTEAFF
TRBV28	few	TRBJ2-1	TRBD1	TGTGCCAGCACTCACGAGCCGGGACAGGGGGCCAATGAGCAGTTCTTC	CASTHEPGQGANEQFF
TRBV6-5	few	TRBJ2-5	TRBD2	TGTGCCAGCAGTCCGTATAGCGGGAGCCAAGAGACCCAGTACTTC	CASSPYSGSQETQYF
TRBV18	NA	TRBJ1-6	NA	TGTGCCAGCTCCCCGACGGGCGCAGATAATTCACCCCTCCACTTT	CASSPTGADNSPLHF
TRBV6-5	few	TRBJ1-1	NA	TGTGCCAGCAGTTTAGGGGTCCAGACTGAAGCTTTCTTT	CASSLGVQTEAFF
TRBV7-3	few	TRBJ1-1	NA	TGTGCCAGCAGCCCCGATGCCGACCCGAACACTGAAGCTTTCTTT	CASSPDADPNTEAFF
TRBV19	NA	TRBJ1-5	TRBD1	TGTGCCAGTACCACTATAGGAACAGGGGGCAATCAGCCCCAGCATTTT	CASTTIGTGGNQPQHF
TRBV7-9	NA	TRBJ2-1	NA	TGTGCCAGCAGCTTAGCGGCAGCGATCAATGAGCAGTTCTTC	CASSLAAAINEQFF
TRBV13	NA	TRBJ2-7	NA	TGTGCCAGCACCGAAAATCGGTACGAGCAGTACTTC	CASTENRYEQYF
TRBV29-1	NA	TRBJ1-1	NA	TGCAGCGTTGCCAGGACAGTGATGAACACTGAAGCTTTCTTT	CSVARTVMNTEAFF